These T cell receptor beta chains were read from a single sample in a study of metastatic and nonmetastatic thyroid tumors. Via MiXCR, TCRdb re-called the PCR reads. The sample includes tens of thousands of clones, 25% to 35% of them seen just once. Source material: blood. The receptors here all came from a female donor with papillary thyroid cancer or a benign thyroid nodule (not recorded which). Some clones in this sample may be carry-over from other donors' samples. Both conserved end residues are trimmed from each CDR3.

V gene: TRBV20-1
CDR3 protein: SARDRASGGTDTQY

V gene: TRBV19
CDR3 protein: ASSIVLRSSNEQF

V gene: TRBV11-2
CDR3 protein: ASSLALGVYEQY

V gene: TRBV11-2
CDR3 protein: ASSLDSTGYNEQF

V gene: TRBV9
CDR3 protein: ASSEDTGQGAKGYT

V gene: TRBV6-1
CDR3 protein: ASSPSNGGRRNEQF

V gene: TRBV9
CDR3 protein: ASSIQADHSYEQY

V gene: TRBV4-1
CDR3 protein: ASSQFGGTNTGELF

V gene: TRBV6-1
CDR3 protein: ASSLLAANEQF

V gene: TRBV6-1
CDR3 protein: ARVTGREQY